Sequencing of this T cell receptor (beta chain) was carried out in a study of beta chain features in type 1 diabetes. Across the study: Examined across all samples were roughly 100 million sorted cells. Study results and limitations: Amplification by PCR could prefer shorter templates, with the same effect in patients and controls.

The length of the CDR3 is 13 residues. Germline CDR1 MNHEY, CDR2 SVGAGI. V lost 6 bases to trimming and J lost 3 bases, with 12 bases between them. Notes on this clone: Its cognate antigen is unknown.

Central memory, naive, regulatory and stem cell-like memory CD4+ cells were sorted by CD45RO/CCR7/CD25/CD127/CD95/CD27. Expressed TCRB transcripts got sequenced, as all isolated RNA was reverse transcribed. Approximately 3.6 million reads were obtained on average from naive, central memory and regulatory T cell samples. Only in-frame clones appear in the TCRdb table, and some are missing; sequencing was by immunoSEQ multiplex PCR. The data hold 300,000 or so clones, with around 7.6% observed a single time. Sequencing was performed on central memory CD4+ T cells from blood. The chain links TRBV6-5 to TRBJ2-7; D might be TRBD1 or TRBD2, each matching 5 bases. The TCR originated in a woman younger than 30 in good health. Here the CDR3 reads CASRRLGGYEQYF. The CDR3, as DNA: TGTGCCAGCAGACGACTTGGGGGCTACGAGCAGTACTTC.